This entry concerns a single T cell receptor (beta chain). Its antigen is undetermined. The sample originates from a study of shared clonotypes between healthy human individuals. Study findings and constraints: The study generally estimated greater richness for naive than memory subsets.

Germline assignment: CDR1 SGHVS and CDR2 FNYEAQ. The length of the CDR3 is 15 residues. With 5 bases removed from V and 5 bases from J, the gap between germline ends came to 19 bases. An approximately 220 ng quantity of DNA, approximately 29,000 T cell genomes, went into the sorted-subset replicate PCRs. Repertoires were generated with immunoSEQ multiplex PCR, while TCRdb's copy carries only in-frame clones and drops some. The data contain approximately 840,000 clones, about 96% of them singletons. As defined, naive CD8 cells were CD45RO-negative and positively selected for CCR7, with terminally differentiated effector memory CD45RA+ cells excluded. Adult donors, all healthy and HIV-negative, had no recent acute infections or vaccinations.

The TCR sequence derives from a man aged 25 to 40 in good health. Sequenced: naive CD8+ T cells sorted from blood. The chain combines TRBV7-6 with TRBJ2-7, with D hard to call. The CDR3 protein is CASSRVQSGTNEQYF. The CDR3 coding sequence is TGTGCCAGCAGCCGGGTACAGAGTGGCACGAACGAGCAGTACTTC.